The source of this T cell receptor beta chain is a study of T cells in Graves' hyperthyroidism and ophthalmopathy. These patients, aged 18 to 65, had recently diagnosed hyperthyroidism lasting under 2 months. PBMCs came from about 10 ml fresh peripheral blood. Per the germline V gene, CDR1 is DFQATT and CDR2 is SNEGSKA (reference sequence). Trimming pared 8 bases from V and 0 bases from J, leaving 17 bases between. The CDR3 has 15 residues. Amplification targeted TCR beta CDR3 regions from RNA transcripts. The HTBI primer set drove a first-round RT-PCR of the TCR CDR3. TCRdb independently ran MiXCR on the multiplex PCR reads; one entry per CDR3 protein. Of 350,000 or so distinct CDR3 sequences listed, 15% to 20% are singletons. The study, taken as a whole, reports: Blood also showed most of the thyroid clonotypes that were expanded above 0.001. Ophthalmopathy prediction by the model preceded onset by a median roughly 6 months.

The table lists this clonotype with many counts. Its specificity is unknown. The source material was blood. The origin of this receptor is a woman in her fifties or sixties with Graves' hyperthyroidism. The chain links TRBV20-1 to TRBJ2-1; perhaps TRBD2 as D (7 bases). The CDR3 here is CSTTRGLSSYNEQFF. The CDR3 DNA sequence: TGCAGTACCACGCGGGGGCTAAGCTCCTACAATGAGCAGTTCTTC.